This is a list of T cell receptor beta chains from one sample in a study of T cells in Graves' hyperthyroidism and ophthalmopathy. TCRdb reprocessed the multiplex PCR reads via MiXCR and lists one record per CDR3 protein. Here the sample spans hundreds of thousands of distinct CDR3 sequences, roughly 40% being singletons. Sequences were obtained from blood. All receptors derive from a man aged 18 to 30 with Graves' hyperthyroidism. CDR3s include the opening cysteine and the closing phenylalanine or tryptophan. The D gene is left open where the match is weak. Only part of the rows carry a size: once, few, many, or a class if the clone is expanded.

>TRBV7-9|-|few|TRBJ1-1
CASSLSAGTEAFF
TGTGCCAGCAGCTTATCAGCTGGGACTGAAGCTTTCTTT
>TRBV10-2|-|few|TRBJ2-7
CASSPQGGGYREQYF
TGTGCCAGCAGCCCCCAGGGTGGGGGATATCGAGAGCAGTACTTC
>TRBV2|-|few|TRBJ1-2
CASRRDPNYGYTF
TGTGCCAGCAGACGGGATCCGAACTATGGCTACACCTTC
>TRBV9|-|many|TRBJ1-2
CASSAGFSNYGYTF
TGTGCCAGCAGCGCCGGTTTTAGCAACTATGGCTACACCTTC
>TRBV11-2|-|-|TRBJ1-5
CASSHGEQGFGNQPQHF
TGTGCCAGCAGCCACGGTGAACAGGGTTTCGGCAATCAGCCCCAGCATTTT
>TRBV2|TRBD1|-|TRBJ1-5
CASSWDRGNYQPQHF
TGTGCCAGCAGTTGGGACAGGGGGAACTATCAGCCCCAGCATTTT
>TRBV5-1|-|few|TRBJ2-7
CASSLAMARGPEQYF
TGCGCCAGCAGCTTGGCCATGGCACGGGGTCCCGAGCAGTACTTC
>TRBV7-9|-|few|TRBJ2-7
CASSQELGQSYEQYF
TGTGCCAGCAGCCAAGAGCTCGGACAGAGCTACGAGCAGTACTTC
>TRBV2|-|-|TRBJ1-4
CATSRDTEKLFF
TGTGCCACATCGAGGGACACTGAAAAACTGTTTTTT
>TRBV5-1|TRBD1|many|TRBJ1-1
CASRATGGTEAFF
TGCGCCAGCCGTGCGACAGGGGGCACTGAAGCTTTCTTT